This TCR beta chain was recovered during a study of cytomegalovirus exposure and HLA in healthy donors. Study-wide results and limits: Under in vitro conditions, a few CMV-associated chains were confirmed as specific for CMV antigens.

The count of this clone is one. The antigen is undetermined. Primers for the PCR totalled 60 Vbeta and 13 Jbeta. This table comes from immunoSEQ multiplex PCR, and its TCRdb copy is limited to in-frame clones, with some not included. The repertoire includes about 180,000 clones, 75% to 85% of them detected once, and 2.2% sits in the top ten. The V segment lost 2 bases and the J segment 5 bases; nucleotides outside the gene matches: 10. Germline CDR1 is MNHEY and CDR2 is SMNVEV (reference sequence). The CDR3 runs 16 residues. Sequenced input: PBMCs. The chain combines TRBV27 with TRBJ2-7, with 9 positions matching TRBD2. The origin of this receptor is a woman in her twenties or thirties in good health and CMV-seronegative. In nucleotides, the CDR3 is TGTGCCAGCAGTTTAAGGCGTGGTCTAGCGGGGAACGAGCAGTACTTC. Amino acids: CASSLRRGLAGNEQYF.